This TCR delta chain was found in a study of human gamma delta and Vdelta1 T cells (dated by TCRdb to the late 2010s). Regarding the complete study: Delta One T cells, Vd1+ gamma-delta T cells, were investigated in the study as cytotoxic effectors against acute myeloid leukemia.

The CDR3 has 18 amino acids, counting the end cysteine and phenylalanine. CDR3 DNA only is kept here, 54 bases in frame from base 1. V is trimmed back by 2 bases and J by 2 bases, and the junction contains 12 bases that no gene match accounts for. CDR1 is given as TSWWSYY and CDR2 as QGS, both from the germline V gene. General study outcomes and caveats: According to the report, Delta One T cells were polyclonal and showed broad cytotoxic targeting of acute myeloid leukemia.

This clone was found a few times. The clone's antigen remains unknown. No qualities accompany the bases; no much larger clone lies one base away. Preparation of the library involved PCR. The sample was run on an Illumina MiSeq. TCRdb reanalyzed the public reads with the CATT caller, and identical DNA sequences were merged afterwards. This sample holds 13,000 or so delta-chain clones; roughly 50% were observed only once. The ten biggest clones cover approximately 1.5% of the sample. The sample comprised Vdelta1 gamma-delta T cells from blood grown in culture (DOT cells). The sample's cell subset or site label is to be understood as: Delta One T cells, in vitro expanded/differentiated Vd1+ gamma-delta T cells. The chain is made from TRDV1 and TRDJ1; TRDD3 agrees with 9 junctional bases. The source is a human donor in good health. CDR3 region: CALGEGFVTGGPTDKLIF. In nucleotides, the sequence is TGTGCTCTTGGGGAAGGGTTTGTGACTGGGGGACCGACCGATAAACTCATCTTT.